The TCR beta chain described here comes from a study of T-cell reconstitution after alpha-beta-depleted transplantation in children. A TCRbeta library incorporating unique molecular identifiers was prepared. TCRdb redid the calling of the PCR reads with MiXCR, one entry per CDR3 protein. In the table there are roughly 310,000 distinct CDR3 sequences, approximately 20% of which are singletons. The sample holds a few counts of this clonotype. This material consisted of PBMCs, mostly from graft donor cells, taken 180 days after TCRalphabeta/CD19-depleted stem cell transplant. This sequence was found in a male patient between 5 and 17 years old who had a stem cell transplant for acute lymphoblastic leukemia, so the T cells may come from the graft donor.

CDR3 residues: CASSLPGQKNSPLHF. CDR3 nucleotide sequence: TGTGCCAGCAGCCTCCCAGGACAGAAGAATTCACCCCTCCACTTT. This sequence joins TRBV12-3 or TRBV12-4 and TRBJ1-6, with D possibly being TRBD1 (6 bases). This CDR3 comprises 15 residues. With 6 bases removed from V and 7 bases from J, the gap between germline ends came to 16 bases.